The entry that follows covers one T cell receptor beta chain sequence. At one end, the junction sequence differs from germline, possibly due to a read error. These data originate in a study of PD-1 blockade in classical Hodgkin lymphoma. This CDR3 contains 13 residues. Germline CDR1 MDHEN, CDR2 SYDVKM. The method was immunoSEQ multiplex PCR; TCRdb's version includes in-frame clones alone and lacks a portion of them. The sample carries around 34,000 clones, 80% to 95% recorded once. All patients experienced relapse after autologous stem cell transplantation, and brentuximab vedotin exposure was variable. Using magnetic negative selection, the CD4+ T cells were separated out of thawed PBMCs.

The rearrangement joins TRBV28 to TRBJ1-2; no reliable D call. The sequence came from a human donor with classical Hodgkin lymphoma. This material consisted of CD4+ T cells from blood, taken at baseline. CDR3 bases: TGTGCCAGCGGTTTTTATTTGGGTCCTGGCTACACCTTC. This gives the protein CASGFYLGPGYTF.